This T cell receptor (beta chain) was documented in a study of T cells in Graves' hyperthyroidism and ophthalmopathy. There were TCR beta CDR3 regions amplified from RNA transcripts. Using the HTBI primer set, a first-round RT-PCR was run on the TCR CDR3. MiXCR, applied by TCRdb to the multiplex PCR reads, yields one record per CDR3 protein. The repertoire has a few hundred thousand distinct CDR3 sequences, roughly an eighth of them found once; the top ten carry 5% to 6%. V lost 6 bases to trimming and J lost 6 bases; unmatched junction nucleotides: 11. This CDR3 spans 16 amino acids. A remark on this clonotype: This could be a read error, since a much larger clone is one nucleotide away.

The receptor was isolated from a woman aged 18-35 years with Graves' hyperthyroidism. The chain is built from TRBV12-3 or TRBV12-4 and TRBJ2-2, with 9 bases identical to TRBD1. The sequenced sample was blood. CDR3 in DNA: TGTGCCAGCAGGGCTACAGGGGGCGCCGGGGCCGGGGAGCTGTTTTTT. Encoded protein: CASRATGGAGAGELFF.